This record concerns one T cell receptor beta chain sequence. Its antigen is not identified. The entry originates in a study of OX40 agonist ivuxolimab in advanced cancers. The CDR3 length is 15 residues. V shed 4 bases, J shed 6 bases, and the junction held 7 bases outside the gene matches. From germline, CDR1 is SGHRS and CDR2 YFSETQ. Notes on the study in general: CD8+ T cells (on average) carried more expanded clones than CD4+ T cells. At doses 0.1 to 3.0 mg/kg, CD4+ and CD8+ clones expanded. In the expanded peripheral T cells, antigen specificity was never determined.

The assay was immunoSEQ multiplex PCR, and TCRdb's table has in-frame clones only and misses some. The data show 75,000 to 100,000 clones, approximately 86% seen once. The sequence derives from an adult with an advanced solid tumor such as melanoma, head and neck, liver or kidney cancer. The specimen comprised CD4+ or CD8+ T cells sorted from blood, sampled in a trial of the OX40 agonist ivuxolimab. The V call is TRBV5-1, the J call TRBJ2-7; 13 bases align to TRBD2. The CDR3 DNA reads TGCGCCAGCAGCCGCGGACTAGCGGGAGAAGGCGAGCAGTACTTC. This gives the protein CASSRGLAGEGEQYF.